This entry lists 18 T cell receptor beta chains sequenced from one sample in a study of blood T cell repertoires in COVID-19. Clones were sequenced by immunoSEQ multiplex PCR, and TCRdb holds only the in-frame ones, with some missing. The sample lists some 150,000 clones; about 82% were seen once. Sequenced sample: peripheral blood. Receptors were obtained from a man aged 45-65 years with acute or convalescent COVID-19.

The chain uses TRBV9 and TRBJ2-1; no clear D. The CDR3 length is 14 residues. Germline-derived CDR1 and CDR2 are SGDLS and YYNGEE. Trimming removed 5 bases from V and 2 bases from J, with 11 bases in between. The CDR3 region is CASSHPAAYNEQFF. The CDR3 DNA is TGTGCCAGCAGTCATCCCGCGGCCTACAATGAGCAGTTCTTC.

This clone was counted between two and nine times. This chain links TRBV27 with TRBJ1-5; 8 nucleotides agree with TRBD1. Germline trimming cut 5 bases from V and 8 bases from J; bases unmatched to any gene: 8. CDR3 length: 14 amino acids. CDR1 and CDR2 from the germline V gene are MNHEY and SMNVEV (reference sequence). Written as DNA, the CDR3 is TGTGCCAGCAGTCCGACAGGGGAAAGAAAGCCCCAGCATTTT. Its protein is CASSPTGERKPQHF.

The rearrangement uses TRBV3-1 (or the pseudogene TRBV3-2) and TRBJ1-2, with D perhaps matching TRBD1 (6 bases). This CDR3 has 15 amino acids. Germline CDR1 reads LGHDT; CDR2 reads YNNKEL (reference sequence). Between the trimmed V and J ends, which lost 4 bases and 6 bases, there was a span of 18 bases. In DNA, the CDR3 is TGTGCCAGCAGCCGCAGGACAGCTCTTGGGAATGGCTACACCTTC. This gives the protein CASSRRTALGNGYTF.

The CDR3 sequence: CAWVPGNTEAFF. The CDR3 DNA reads as TGTGCCTGGGTCCCAGGTAACACTGAAGCTTTCTTT. The chain couples TRBV30 to TRBJ1-1, with D unresolved. The CDR3 is 12 amino acids. Germline V gene lookup returns CDR1 GTSNPN and CDR2 SVGIG (reference sequence). V was cut by 5 bases and J by 2 bases, with 9 bases left in between.

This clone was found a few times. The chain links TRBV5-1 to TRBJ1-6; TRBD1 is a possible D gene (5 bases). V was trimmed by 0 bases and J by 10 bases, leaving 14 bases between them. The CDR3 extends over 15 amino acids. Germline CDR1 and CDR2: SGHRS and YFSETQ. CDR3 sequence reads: CASSLGDSQNSPLHF. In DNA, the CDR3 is TGCGCCAGCAGCTTGGGAGACAGCCAGAACTCACCCCTCCACTTT.

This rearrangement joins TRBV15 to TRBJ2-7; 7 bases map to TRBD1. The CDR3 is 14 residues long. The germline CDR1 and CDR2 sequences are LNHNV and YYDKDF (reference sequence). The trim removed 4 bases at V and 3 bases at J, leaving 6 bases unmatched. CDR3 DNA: TGTGCCACCAGCATATACCGGGACAGCTACGAGCAGTACTTC. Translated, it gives CATSIYRDSYEQYF.

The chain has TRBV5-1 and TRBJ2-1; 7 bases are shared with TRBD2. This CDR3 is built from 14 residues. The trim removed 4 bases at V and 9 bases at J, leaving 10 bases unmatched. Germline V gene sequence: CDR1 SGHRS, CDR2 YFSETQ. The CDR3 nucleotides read TGCGCCAGCAGCCTCATTCCCCGCGGGAGTGAGCAGTTCTTC. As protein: CASSLIPRGSEQFF.

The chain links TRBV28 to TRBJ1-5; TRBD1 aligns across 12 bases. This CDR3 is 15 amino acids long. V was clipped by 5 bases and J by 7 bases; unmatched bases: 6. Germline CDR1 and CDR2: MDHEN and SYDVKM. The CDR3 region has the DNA TGTGCCAGCAGTCCGGGACAGGGGGCGAACCAGCCCCAGCATTTT. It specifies CASSPGQGANQPQHF.

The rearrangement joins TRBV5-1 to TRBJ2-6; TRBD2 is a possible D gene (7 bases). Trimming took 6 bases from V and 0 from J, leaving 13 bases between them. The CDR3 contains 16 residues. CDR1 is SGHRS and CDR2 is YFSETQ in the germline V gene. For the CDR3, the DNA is TGCGCCAGCAACGGGGGGCGAGACTCTGGGGCCAACGTCCTGACTTTC. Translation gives CASNGGRDSGANVLTF.

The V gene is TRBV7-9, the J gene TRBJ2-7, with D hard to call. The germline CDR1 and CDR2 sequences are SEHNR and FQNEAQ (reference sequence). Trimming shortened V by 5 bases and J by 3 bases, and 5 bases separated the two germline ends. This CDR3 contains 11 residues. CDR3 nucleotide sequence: TGTGCCAGCAGCCCGGTCTACGAGCAGTACTTC. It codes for CASSPVYEQYF.

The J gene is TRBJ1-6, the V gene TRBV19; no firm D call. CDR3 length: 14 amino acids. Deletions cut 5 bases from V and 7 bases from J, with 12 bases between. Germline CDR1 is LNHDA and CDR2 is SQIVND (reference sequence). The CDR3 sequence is CASSPTRSNSPLHF. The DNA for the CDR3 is TGTGCCAGTAGTCCAACCAGGTCGAATTCACCCCTCCACTTT.

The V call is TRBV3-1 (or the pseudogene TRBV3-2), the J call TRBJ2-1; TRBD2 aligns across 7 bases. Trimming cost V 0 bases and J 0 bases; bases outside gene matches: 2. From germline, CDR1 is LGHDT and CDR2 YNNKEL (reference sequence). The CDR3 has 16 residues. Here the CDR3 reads CASSQDRGVSYNEQFF. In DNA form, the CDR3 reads TGTGCCAGCAGCCAAGATCGGGGGGTCTCCTACAATGAGCAGTTCTTC.

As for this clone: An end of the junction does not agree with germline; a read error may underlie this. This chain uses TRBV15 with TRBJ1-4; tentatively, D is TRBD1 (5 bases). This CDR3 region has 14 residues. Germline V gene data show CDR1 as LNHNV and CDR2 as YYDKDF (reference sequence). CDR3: CATSGEGRNEKLFF. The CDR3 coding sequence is TGTGCCACCAGCGGAGAGGGGAGGAATGAAAAACTGTTTTTT.

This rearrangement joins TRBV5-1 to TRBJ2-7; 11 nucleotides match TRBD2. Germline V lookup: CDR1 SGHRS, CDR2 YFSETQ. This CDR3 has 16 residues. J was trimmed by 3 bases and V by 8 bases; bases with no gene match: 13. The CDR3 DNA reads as TGCGCCAGTCCCAGTCGGGGACTAGCGGATTACTACGAGCAGTACTTC. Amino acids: CASPSRGLADYYEQYF.

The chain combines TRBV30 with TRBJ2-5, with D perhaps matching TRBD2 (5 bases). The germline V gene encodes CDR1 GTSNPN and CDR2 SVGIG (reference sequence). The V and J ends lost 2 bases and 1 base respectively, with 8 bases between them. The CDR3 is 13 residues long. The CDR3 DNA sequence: TGTGCCTGGAGTCCGGGGAGCCAAGAGACCCAGTACTTC. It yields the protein CAWSPGSQETQYF.

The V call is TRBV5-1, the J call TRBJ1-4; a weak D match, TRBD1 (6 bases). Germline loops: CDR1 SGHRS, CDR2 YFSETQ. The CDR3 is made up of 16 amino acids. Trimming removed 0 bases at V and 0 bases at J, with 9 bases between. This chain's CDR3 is CASSLVTGTTNEKLFF. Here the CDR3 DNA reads TGCGCCAGCAGCTTGGTGACAGGCACAACTAATGAAAAACTGTTTTTT.

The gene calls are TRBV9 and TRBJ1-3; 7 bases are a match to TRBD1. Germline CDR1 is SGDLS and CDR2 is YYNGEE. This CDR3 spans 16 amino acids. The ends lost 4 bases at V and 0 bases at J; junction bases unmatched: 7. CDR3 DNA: TGTGCCAGCAGCTTGGGGACAGCGAGCTCTGGAAACACCATATATTTT. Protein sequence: CASSLGTASSGNTIYF.

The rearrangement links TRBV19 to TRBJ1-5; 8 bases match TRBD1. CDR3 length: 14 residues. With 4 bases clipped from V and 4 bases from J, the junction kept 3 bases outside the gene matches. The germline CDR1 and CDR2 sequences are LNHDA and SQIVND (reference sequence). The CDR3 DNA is TGTGCCAGTAGTACCCGACAGGGGAATCAGCCCCAGCATTTT. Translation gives CASSTRQGNQPQHF.